Each of the 15 T cell receptor beta chains below was sequenced from the same sample in a study of a mutant IDH1 vaccine in newly diagnosed glioma. Assay: immunoSEQ multiplex PCR; the TCRdb copy retains only in-frame clones and omits some. Of about 56,000 clones in the sample, under 85% are singletons; the top ten hold about 3.3%. Antigens for these TCRs are unknown. Time point here: week 47, end of study. Every single dose of the vaccine, 300 ug of mutant IDH1 20-mer peptide, came with topical imiquimod. Sequences were derived from PBMCs, sampled from a glioma patient whose treatment included an IDH1 peptide vaccine. The receptors here all came from a woman aged 50 to 60 with glioma.

This clone has just one count. V is TRBV4-1 and J is TRBJ2-1, with 8 bases that match TRBD2. The trim removed 8 bases at V and 8 bases at J, leaving 5 bases unmatched. Germline loops: CDR1 MGHRA, CDR2 YSYEKL. This CDR3 region has 12 residues. CDR3 in amino acids: CASPGLVDEQFF. DNA of the CDR3: TGCGCCAGCCCGGGACTAGTCGATGAGCAGTTCTTC.

CDR3 nucleotides: TGCAGCGTTGGCCTGGGGTTGAGAACTGAAGCTTTCTTT. Its protein is CSVGLGLRTEAFF. The J gene is TRBJ1-1, the V gene TRBV29-1; D remains ambiguous. Trimming took 4 bases from V and 5 from J, leaving 14 bases between them. There are 13 residues in the CDR3. Germline values: CDR1 SQVTM, CDR2 ANQGSEA.

In this sample, this clone turned up once. The J gene is TRBJ1-1, the V gene TRBV5-1; 7 nucleotides line up with TRBD1. This CDR3 spans 13 amino acids. Per germline, CDR1 SGHRS and CDR2 YFSETQ. Unmatched junction bases numbered 4, after V lost 4 bases and J lost 4 bases. CDR3 amino acids: CASSEQGSTEAFF. CDR3 nucleotide sequence: TGCGCCAGCAGCGAACAGGGGAGCACTGAAGCTTTCTTT.

The rearrangement joins TRBV7-9 to TRBJ1-4; a weak D match, TRBD1 (5 bases). CDR1 is SEHNR, CDR2 FQNEAQ, per germline (reference sequence). There are 18 residues in the CDR3. V dropped 2 bases and J dropped 4 bases, with 20 bases sitting between them. This chain's CDR3 is CASSLRPPRAGYNEKLFF. CDR3 DNA: TGTGCCAGCAGCTTACGCCCTCCACGGGCAGGGTATAATGAAAAACTGTTTTTT.

The V gene is TRBV19, the J gene TRBJ2-2, with 9 bases matching TRBD2. The CDR3 consists of 17 residues. Looked up from germline, CDR1 is LNHDA and CDR2 is SQIVND (reference sequence). The trim removed 10 bases at V and 7 bases at J, leaving 19 bases unmatched. The DNA for the CDR3 is TGTGCCAAATCTCCCGGGGGCGGGGGGGCCGGAGGCGGGGAGCTGTTTTTT. Translating gives CAKSPGGGGAGGGELFF.

The chain couples TRBV29-1 to TRBJ2-2; 7 bases fit TRBD2. The germline gives CDR1 SQVTM, CDR2 ANQGSEA. The trim removed 6 bases at V and 1 base at J, leaving 5 bases unmatched. The length of the CDR3 is 14 residues. The CDR3 protein is CSVGGLGNTGELFF. The CDR3 bases are TGCAGCGTGGGGGGGTTGGGGAACACCGGGGAGCTGTTTTTT.

The V gene is TRBV14, the J gene TRBJ1-2, with unresolved D. The CDR3 is 14 residues long. Trimming left V 0 bases short and J 1 base short, with 6 bases between. Germline V CDR1 and CDR2: SGHDN, FVKESK. Here the CDR3 DNA reads TGTGCCAGCAGCCAAGATGCGTTTAACTATGGCTACACCTTC. This translates into CASSQDAFNYGYTF. The complete variable domain, with remaining parts taken from reference TRBV14 and TRBJ1-2, reads EAGVTQFPSHSVIEKGQTVTLRCDPISGHDNLYWYRRVMGKEIKFLLHFVKESKQDESGMPNNRFLAERTGGTYSTLKVQPAELEDSGVYFCASSQDAFNYGYTFGSGTRLTVV.

The CDR3 loop is CSASTPETQYF. CDR3 nucleotide sequence: TGCAGTGCTAGTACCCCGGAGACCCAGTACTTC. V usage is TRBV20-1 and J usage is TRBJ2-5; D ambiguous. This CDR3 contains 11 residues. Germline CDR1 is DFQATT and CDR2 is SNEGSKA (reference sequence). V was pared by 3 bases and J by 5 bases, with 7 bases between.

This chain uses TRBV5-1 with TRBJ1-2; D not resolved. The length of the CDR3 is 15 residues. The germline CDR1 and CDR2 sequences are SGHRS and YFSETQ. V shed 2 bases and J shed 4 bases, with 15 bases lying between them. CDR3 DNA: TGCGCCAGCAGCTTTCGGTCGGCAGGCGGCTATGGCTACACCTTC. Amino acids: CASSFRSAGGYGYTF.

On this clone: The CDR3 does not end in the conserved phenylalanine or tryptophan, so this is likely a read error. The chain uses TRBV13 and TRBJ1-2; TRBD1 might be the D (6 bases). This CDR3 contains 16 residues. Germline V gives CDR1 PRHDT, CDR2 FYEKMQ (reference sequence). With 5 bases removed from V and 5 bases from J, the gap between germline ends came to 21 bases. The CDR3 sequence is CASSQSGGGIRYGYTL. The CDR3 nucleotides are TGTGCCAGCAGCCAATCAGGCGGGGGCATTAGGTATGGCTACACCCTC.

The chain combines TRBV5-6 with TRBJ2-1; 8 nucleotides line up with TRBD1. Losses at the gene ends were 2 bases for V and 1 base for J; bases not matched to a gene: 2. Germline values: CDR1 SGHDT, CDR2 YYEEEE. The CDR3 is made up of 15 amino acids. The CDR3 protein is CASSFRGRSYNEQFF. CDR3 sequence (DNA): TGTGCCAGCAGCTTCAGGGGGCGTTCCTACAATGAGCAGTTCTTC.

V and J are TRBV19 and TRBJ2-7; D ambiguous. The CDR3 runs to 13 residues. V was trimmed by 9 bases and J by 0 bases, leaving 12 bases between them. The V gene's germline CDR1 is LNHDA and CDR2 SQIVND (reference sequence). The CDR3 sequence is CASAVQSSYEQYF. DNA of the CDR3: TGTGCCAGCGCAGTGCAATCCTCCTACGAGCAGTACTTC.

The chain joins TRBV20-1 to TRBJ2-1; D gene ambiguous. CDR1 and CDR2 (germline): DFQATT, SNEGSKA (reference sequence). Trimming removed 2 bases from V and 3 bases from J, with 2 bases in between. The CDR3 covers 11 residues. This chain's CDR3 is CSARHYNEQFF. The CDR3 coding sequence is TGCAGTGCTAGACACTACAATGAGCAGTTCTTC.

This chain connects TRBV4-1 to TRBJ1-4; possible D gene TRBD1, 5 bases. Germline CDR1 is MGHRA and CDR2 is YSYEKL. This CDR3 is built from 13 residues. The ends were cut back, 4 bases at V and 8 bases at J, with 11 bases in the middle. DNA for the CDR3: TGCGCCAGCAGCCTCTCCCAGGGAGAAAAACTGTTTTTT. This encodes CASSLSQGEKLFF.

This chain joins TRBV19 and TRBJ1-1; D not resolved. Germline loops: CDR1 LNHDA, CDR2 SQIVND (reference sequence). V lost 5 bases and J lost 0, with 7 bases in between. This CDR3 has 13 residues. CDR3 sequence (DNA): TGTGCCAGTAGTGCTACAGTGAACACTGAAGCTTTCTTT. Translation gives CASSATVNTEAFF.